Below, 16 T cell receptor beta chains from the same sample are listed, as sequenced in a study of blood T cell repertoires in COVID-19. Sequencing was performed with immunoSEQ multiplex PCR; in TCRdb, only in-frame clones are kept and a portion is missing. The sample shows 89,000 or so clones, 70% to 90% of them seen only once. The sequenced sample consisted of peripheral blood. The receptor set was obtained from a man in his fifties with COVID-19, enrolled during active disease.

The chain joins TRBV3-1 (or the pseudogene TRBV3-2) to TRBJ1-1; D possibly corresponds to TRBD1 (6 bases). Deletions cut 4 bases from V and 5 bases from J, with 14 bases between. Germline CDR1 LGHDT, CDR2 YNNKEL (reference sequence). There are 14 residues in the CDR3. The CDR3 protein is CASSPVQGKTEAFF. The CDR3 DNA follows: TGTGCCAGCAGCCCGGTGCAGGGGAAGACTGAAGCTTTCTTT.

The CDR3 DNA is TGTGCCAGTAGTATGCAAAGGGGACTTGGCTACACCTTC. Translating gives CASSMQRGLGYTF. The gene calls are TRBV19 and TRBJ1-2, with D perhaps matching TRBD1 (5 bases). The CDR3 is made up of 13 amino acids. The V end was cut by 3 bases, the J end by 7 bases, with 12 bases between. Looked up from germline, CDR1 is LNHDA and CDR2 is SQIVND (reference sequence).

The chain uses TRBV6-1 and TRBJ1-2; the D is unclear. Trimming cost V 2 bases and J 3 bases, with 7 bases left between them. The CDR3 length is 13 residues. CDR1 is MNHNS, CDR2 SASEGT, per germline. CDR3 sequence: CASSELRDYGYTF. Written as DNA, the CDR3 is TGTGCCAGCAGTGAACTGAGGGACTATGGCTACACCTTC.

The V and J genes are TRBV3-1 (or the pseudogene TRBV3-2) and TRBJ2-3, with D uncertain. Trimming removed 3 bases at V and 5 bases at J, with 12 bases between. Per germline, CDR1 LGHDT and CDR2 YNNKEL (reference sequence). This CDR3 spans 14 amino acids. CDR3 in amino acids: CASSQSPNRDTQYF. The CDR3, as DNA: TGTGCCAGCAGCCAGAGTCCCAATCGAGATACGCAGTATTTT.

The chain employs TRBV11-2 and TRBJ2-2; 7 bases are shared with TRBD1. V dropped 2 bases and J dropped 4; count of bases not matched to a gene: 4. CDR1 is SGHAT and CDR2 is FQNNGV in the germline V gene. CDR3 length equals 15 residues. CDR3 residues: CASSLSQGSTGELFF. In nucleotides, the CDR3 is TGTGCCAGCAGCTTATCACAGGGGAGCACCGGGGAGCTGTTTTTT.

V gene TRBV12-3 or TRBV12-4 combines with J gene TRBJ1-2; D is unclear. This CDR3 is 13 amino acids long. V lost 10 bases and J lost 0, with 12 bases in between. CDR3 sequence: CAIKKGANYGYTF. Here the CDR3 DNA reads TGTGCCATCAAGAAAGGAGCTAACTATGGCTACACCTTC.

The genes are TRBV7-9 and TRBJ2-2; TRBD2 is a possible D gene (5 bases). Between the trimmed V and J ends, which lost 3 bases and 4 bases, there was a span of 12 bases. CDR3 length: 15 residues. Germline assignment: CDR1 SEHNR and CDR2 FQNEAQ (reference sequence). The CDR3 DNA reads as TGTGCCAGCAGCTTCCACGACCGGGGCACCGGGGAGCTGTTTTTT. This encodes CASSFHDRGTGELFF.

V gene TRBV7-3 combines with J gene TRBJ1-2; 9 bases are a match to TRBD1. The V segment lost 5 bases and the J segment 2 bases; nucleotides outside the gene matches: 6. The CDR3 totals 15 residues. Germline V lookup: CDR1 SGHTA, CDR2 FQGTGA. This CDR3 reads CASSPTGGGNYGYTF. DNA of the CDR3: TGTGCCAGCAGCCCTACAGGGGGCGGCAACTATGGCTACACCTTC.

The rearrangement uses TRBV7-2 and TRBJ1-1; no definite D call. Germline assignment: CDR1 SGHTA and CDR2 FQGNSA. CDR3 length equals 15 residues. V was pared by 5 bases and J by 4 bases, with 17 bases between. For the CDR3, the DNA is TGTGCCAGCAGCCGCCTCGGTAGGGAGGCCACTGAAGCTTTCTTT. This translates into CASSRLGREATEAFF.

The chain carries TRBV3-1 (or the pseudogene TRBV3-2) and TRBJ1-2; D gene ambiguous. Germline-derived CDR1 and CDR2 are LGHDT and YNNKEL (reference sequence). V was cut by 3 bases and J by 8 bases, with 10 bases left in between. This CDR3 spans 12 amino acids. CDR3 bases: TGTGCCAGCAGCCATCCATCTATGGGCTACACCTTC. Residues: CASSHPSMGYTF.

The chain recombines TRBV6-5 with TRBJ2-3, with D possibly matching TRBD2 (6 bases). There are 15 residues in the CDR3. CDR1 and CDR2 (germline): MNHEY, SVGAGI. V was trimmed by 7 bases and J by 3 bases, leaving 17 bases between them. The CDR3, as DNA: TGTGCCAGCACCCGGGGGACCAGGTCTACAGATACGCAGTATTTT. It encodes CASTRGTRSTDTQYF.

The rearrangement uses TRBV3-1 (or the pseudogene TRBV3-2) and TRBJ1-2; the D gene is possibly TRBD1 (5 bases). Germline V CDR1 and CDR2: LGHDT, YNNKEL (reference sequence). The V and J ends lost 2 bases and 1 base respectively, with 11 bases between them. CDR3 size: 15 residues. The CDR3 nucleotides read TGTGCCAGCAGCCAACAGGGTTGGGTTAACTATGGCTACACCTTC. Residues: CASSQQGWVNYGYTF.

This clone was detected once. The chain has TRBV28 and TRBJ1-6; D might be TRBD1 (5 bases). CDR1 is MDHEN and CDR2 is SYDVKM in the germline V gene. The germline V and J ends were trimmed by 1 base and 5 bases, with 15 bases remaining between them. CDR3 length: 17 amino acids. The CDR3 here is CASSLYPGGSNNSPLHF. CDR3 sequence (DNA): TGTGCCAGCAGTTTATACCCGGGGGGGTCCAATAATTCACCCCTCCACTTT.

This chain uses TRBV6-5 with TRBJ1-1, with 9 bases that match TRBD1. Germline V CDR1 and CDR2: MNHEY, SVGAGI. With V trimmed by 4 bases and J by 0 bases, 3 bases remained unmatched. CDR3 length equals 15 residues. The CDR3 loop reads CASSFHRGLNTEAFF. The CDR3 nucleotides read TGTGCCAGCAGTTTCCACAGGGGGCTGAACACTGAAGCTTTCTTT.

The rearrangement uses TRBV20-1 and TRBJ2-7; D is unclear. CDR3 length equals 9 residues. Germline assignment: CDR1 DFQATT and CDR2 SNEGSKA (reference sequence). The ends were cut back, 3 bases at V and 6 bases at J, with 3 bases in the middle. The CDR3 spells CSASGEQYF. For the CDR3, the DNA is TGCAGTGCTAGCGGCGAGCAGTACTTC.

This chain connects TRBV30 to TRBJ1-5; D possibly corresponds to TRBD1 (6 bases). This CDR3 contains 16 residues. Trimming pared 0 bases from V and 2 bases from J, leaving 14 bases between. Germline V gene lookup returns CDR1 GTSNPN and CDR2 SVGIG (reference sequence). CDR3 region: CAWSVPGTIGNQPQHF. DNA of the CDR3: TGTGCCTGGAGTGTACCGGGGACAATCGGCAATCAGCCCCAGCATTTT.